The T cell receptor beta chain described here comes from a study of blood T cell repertoires in COVID-19. CDR1 is MNHEY and CDR2 is SVGAGI in the germline V gene. V lost 7 bases, J lost 7 bases, and 9 bases stayed unmatched. This CDR3 spans 14 amino acids. Original data processing: Counts of nucleated cells, estimated from reference gene primer amplification, were obtained. Sequencing used immunoSEQ multiplex PCR; TCRdb keeps in-frame clones, though not all of them. For V, J and clone size, that table is used; D and trimming come from the DNA. The sample consists of about 160,000 clones, 70% to 90% of them appearing once.

Sequences were obtained from peripheral blood. The clonotype was recovered from a woman between 50 and 59 years old with COVID-19, enrolled during active disease. This chain links TRBV6-5 with TRBJ1-2; 10 bases agree with TRBD1. The CDR3 protein is CASKDGTGALGYTF. The CDR3 nucleotides are TGTGCCAGCAAAGATGGGACAGGGGCGCTTGGCTACACCTTC.